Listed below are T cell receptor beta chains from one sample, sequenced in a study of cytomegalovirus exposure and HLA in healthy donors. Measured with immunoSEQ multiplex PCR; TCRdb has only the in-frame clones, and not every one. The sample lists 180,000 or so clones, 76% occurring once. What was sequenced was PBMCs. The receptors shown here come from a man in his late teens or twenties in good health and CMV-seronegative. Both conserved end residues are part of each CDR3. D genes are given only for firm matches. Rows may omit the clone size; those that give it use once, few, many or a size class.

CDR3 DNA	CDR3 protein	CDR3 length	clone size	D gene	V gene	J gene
TGTGCCAGCAGCGTAGGGAGAGCCAATTCACCCCTCCACTTT	CASSVGRANSPLHF	14	NA	NA	TRBV9	TRBJ1-6
TGTGCCAGCAGTTTTTCGGGACTGCGAGCTGGAAACACCATATATTTT	CASSFSGLRAGNTIYF	16	NA	NA	TRBV27	TRBJ1-3
TGTGCCAGCAGTGGGGGGGGACGGGGCTACGAGCAGTACTTC	CASSGGGRGYEQYF	14	NA	TRBD2	TRBV6-6	TRBJ2-7
TGTGCCAGCAGCTCCCCGAGCTCCTACAATGAGCAGTTCTTC	CASSSPSSYNEQFF	14	NA	NA	TRBV28	TRBJ2-1
TGTGCCTGGAGGACAGGGGGAGGAAACACCATATATTTT	CAWRTGGGNTIYF	13	NA	TRBD1	TRBV30	TRBJ1-3
TGTGCCAGCAGCTTAGGAGAGATGAGACAGGTGGATTCGGATACGCAGTATTTT	CASSLGEMRQVDSDTQYF	18	NA	NA	TRBV7-9	TRBJ2-3
TGTGCCAGCAGTTTAACGCCGGACAGGGTTTTTGGCAATCAGCCCCAGCATTTT	CASSLTPDRVFGNQPQHF	18	NA	TRBD1	TRBV28	TRBJ1-5
TGTGCCTGGAAATTGAGAGGGTGGTCCTACAATGAGCAGTTCTTC	CAWKLRGWSYNEQFF	15	NA	NA	TRBV30	TRBJ2-1
TGTGCCAGCAGCTCCCGGACAGATACGCAGTATTTT	CASSSRTDTQYF	12	NA	NA	TRBV6-5	TRBJ2-3
TGCGCCAGCAGCTTGGGCCAGTACAATGAGCAGTTCTTC	CASSLGQYNEQFF	13	NA	NA	TRBV5-1	TRBJ2-1
TGTGCCAGCAGTCGTACCGGGAGCGTTCCCTACGAGCAGTACTTC	CASSRTGSVPYEQYF	15	NA	NA	TRBV27	TRBJ2-7
TGTGCCAGCAGCTCAAAGACAGGGGGTTACGAGCAGTACTTC	CASSSKTGGYEQYF	14	NA	TRBD1	TRBV11-2	TRBJ2-7
TGTGCCGGCCGGGACAGGGGCTACAATGAGCAGTTCTTC	CAGRDRGYNEQFF	13	NA	TRBD1	TRBV5-8	TRBJ2-1
TGTGCCAGCAGTTATTCCCCGGGACAGGGGTCACCCCTCCACTTT	CASSYSPGQGSPLHF	15	NA	TRBD1	TRBV6-5	TRBJ1-6
TGTGCCAGCAGCTCGTGGGGGGGGAACCCAGATACGCAGTATTTT	CASSSWGGNPDTQYF	15	NA	TRBD2	TRBV7-6	TRBJ2-3
TGTGCCAGCAGTGGGCTAGCGGGAGGGGGTACAGATACGCAGTATTTT	CASSGLAGGGTDTQYF	16	few	TRBD2	TRBV6-1	TRBJ2-3
TGTGCCAGCAGCCCCTCCGGGGGGAGAGACACTGAAGCTTTCTTT	CASSPSGGRDTEAFF	15	few	NA	TRBV11-1	TRBJ1-1
TGTGCCACCAGCAGAGATCATCGTCCAGGGATAGCTGGGGCCAACGTCCTGACTTTC	CATSRDHRPGIAGANVLTF	19	NA	NA	TRBV15	TRBJ2-6
TGTGCCAGCAGCCTGACCGGGGAGCTGTTTTTT	CASSLTGELFF	11	few	NA	TRBV9	TRBJ2-2
TGTGCCAGCAGTTTCGGGGTTCCCGGGGAGCTGTTTTTT	CASSFGVPGELFF	13	NA	NA	TRBV28	TRBJ2-2
TGTGCCAGCAGCGGCCTACAGGGGGCTTCCGAGCAGTACTTC	CASSGLQGASEQYF	14	NA	TRBD1	TRBV9	TRBJ2-7
TGTGCCAGTAGTGGCGGACAGGCGTGGAACAATCAGCCCCAGCATTTT	CASSGGQAWNNQPQHF	16	NA	TRBD1	TRBV19	TRBJ1-5
TGCGCCAGTTCCCCCTCGGGGTCAGATACGCAGTATTTT	CASSPSGSDTQYF	13	NA	NA	TRBV5-1	TRBJ2-3
TGCGCCAGCAGCACCCATAACACAGGGGGCCAAGAGACCCAGTACTTC	CASSTHNTGGQETQYF	16	NA	TRBD1	TRBV5-1	TRBJ2-5
TGTGCCAGCAGCGGGGTGTATGGAACAGATACGCAGTATTTT	CASSGVYGTDTQYF	14	NA	NA	TRBV6-1	TRBJ2-3
TGCGCCAGCAGTTGGGGTACTAGAAGTCAGCCCCAGCATTTT	CASSWGTRSQPQHF	14	NA	NA	TRBV28	TRBJ1-5
TGTGCCAGCAGTAAACTAGCGGGCTTACCCGGGGAGACCCAGTACTTC	CASSKLAGLPGETQYF	16	few	TRBD2	TRBV11-2	TRBJ2-5
TGTGCCAGCTCACCGGGACAGGGGGGCGAGCAGTACTTC	CASSPGQGGEQYF	13	NA	TRBD1	TRBV18	TRBJ2-7
TGTGCCAGCACCCGGACAGGGCAGCAGTATTTT	CASTRTGQQYF	11	NA	TRBD1	TRBV27	TRBJ2-3
TGCGCCAGCAGCAACAACCCGGGACAGGCGCCGAGGTTCAATGAGCAGTTCTTC	CASSNNPGQAPRFNEQFF	18	NA	TRBD1	TRBV5-1	TRBJ2-1
TGTGCCAGCATGGCGGGGGGGGAGCAAGAGACCCAGTACTTC	CASMAGGEQETQYF	14	once	TRBD2	TRBV6-4	TRBJ2-5
TGTGCCAGCAGCTTATCGGGGGGGGGACAGTCAGAGCAGTACTTC	CASSLSGGGQSEQYF	15	NA	NA	TRBV7-9	TRBJ2-7
TGTGCCAGCAGTTTGAGAGGGGGCTTGCTCAATGAGCAGTTCTTC	CASSLRGGLLNEQFF	15	NA	TRBD1	TRBV28	TRBJ2-1
TGCGCCAGCAGTGTGGATAGCGGAGACCAAGAGACCCAGTACTTC	CASSVDSGDQETQYF	15	NA	NA	TRBV10-2	TRBJ2-5
TGTGCCAGCAGAGGGGAGGCTGGAAACACCATATATTTT	CASRGEAGNTIYF	13	NA	NA	TRBV6-5	TRBJ1-3
TGTGCCAGCAGTCACCAGACAGGCCAATCTGAAGCTTTCTTT	CASSHQTGQSEAFF	14	NA	NA	TRBV6-1	TRBJ1-1
TGTGCCAGCAGTATTAGCGGGGGGGACCCCTCCTACAATGAGCAGTTCTTC	CASSISGGDPSYNEQFF	17	NA	TRBD2	TRBV27	TRBJ2-1
TGTGCCAGCAGCGTAGTTGGGGGGGCCGCCTACGAGCAGTACTTC	CASSVVGGAAYEQYF	15	NA	NA	TRBV9	TRBJ2-7
TGTGCCAGCAGCTTAGGAGCGGGTGGATACACAGATACGCAGTATTTT	CASSLGAGGYTDTQYF	16	NA	NA	TRBV7-6	TRBJ2-3
TGTGCCAGCTCACCGGGGGTGACAGGCCCCTACGAGCAGTACTTC	CASSPGVTGPYEQYF	15	few	NA	TRBV18	TRBJ2-7
TGTGCCTGGGGGGAGGGACACAATCAGCCCCAGCATTTT	CAWGEGHNQPQHF	13	NA	NA	TRBV30	TRBJ1-5
TGCAGCGTTGAGCTGGGGCGAACAGATACGCAGTATTTT	CSVELGRTDTQYF	13	NA	NA	TRBV29-1	TRBJ2-3
TGTGCCAGCAGCGTAGCGGGGTTTAGCTCCTACAATGAGCAGTTCTTC	CASSVAGFSSYNEQFF	16	NA	NA	TRBV9	TRBJ2-1
TGTGCCAGCTCACTCCGGGGGACTAATGAAAAACTGTTTTTT	CASSLRGTNEKLFF	14	NA	NA	TRBV18	TRBJ1-4